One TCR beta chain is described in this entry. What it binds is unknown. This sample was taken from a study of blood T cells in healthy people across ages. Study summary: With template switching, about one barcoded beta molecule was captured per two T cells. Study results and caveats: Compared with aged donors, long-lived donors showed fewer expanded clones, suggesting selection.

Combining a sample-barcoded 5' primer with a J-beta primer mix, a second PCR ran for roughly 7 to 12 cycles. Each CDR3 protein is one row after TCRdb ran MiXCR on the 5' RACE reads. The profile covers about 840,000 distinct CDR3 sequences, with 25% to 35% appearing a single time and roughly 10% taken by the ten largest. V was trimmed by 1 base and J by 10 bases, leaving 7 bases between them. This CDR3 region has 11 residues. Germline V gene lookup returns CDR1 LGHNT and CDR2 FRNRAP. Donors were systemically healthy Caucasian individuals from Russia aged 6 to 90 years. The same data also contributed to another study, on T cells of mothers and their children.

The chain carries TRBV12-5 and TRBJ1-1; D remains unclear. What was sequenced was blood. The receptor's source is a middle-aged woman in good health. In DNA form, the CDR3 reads TGTGCTAGTGGTTTGGGGGTAGTAGCTTTCTTT. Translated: CASGLGVVAFF.